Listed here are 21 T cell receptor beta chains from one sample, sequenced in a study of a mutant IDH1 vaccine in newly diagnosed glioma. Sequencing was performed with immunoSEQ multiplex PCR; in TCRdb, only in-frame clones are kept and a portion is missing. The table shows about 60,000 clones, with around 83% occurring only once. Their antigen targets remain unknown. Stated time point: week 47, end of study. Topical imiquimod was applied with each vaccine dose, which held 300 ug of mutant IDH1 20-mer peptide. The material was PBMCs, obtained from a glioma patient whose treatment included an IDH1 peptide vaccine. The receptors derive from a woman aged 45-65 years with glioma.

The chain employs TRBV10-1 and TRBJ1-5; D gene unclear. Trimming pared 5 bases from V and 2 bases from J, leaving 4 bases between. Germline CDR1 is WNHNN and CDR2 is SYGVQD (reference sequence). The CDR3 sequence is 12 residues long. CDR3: CASSMGNQPQHF. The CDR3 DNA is TGCGCCAGCAGTATGGGCAATCAGCCCCAGCATTTT.

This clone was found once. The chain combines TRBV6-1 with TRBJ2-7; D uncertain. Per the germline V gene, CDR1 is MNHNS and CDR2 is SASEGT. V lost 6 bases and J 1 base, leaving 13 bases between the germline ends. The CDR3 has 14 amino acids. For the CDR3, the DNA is TGTGCCAGCAGGGCGGACCCCCCGTCCTACGAGCAGTACTTC. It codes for CASRADPPSYEQYF.

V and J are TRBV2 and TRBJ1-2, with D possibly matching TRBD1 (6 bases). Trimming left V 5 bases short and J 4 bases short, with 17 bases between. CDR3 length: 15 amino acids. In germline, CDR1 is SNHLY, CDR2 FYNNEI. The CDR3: CASSFGQSGAYGYTF. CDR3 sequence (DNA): TGTGCCAGCAGTTTCGGACAGTCAGGGGCCTATGGCTACACCTTC.

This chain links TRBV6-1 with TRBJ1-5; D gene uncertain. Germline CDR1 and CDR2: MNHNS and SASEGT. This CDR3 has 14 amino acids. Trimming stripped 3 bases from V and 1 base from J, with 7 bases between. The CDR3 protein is CASSESQSNQPQHF. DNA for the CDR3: TGTGCCAGCAGTGAGTCGCAGAGCAATCAGCCCCAGCATTTT.

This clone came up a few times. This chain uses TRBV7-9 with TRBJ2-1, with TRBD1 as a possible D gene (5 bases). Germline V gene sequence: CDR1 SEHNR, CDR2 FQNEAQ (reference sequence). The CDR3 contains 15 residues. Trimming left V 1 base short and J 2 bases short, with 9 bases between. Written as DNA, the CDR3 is TGTGCCAGCAGCTTAGGACAGACTGCCTACAATGAGCAGTTCTTC. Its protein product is CASSLGQTAYNEQFF.

The CDR3 here is CASSRGQETQYF. For the CDR3, the DNA is TGTGCCAGCAGCCGCGGTCAAGAGACCCAGTACTTC. The V call is TRBV5-6, the J call TRBJ2-5; no firm D call. V was trimmed by 4 bases and J by 2 bases, leaving 6 bases between them. The length of the CDR3 is 12 residues. Per the germline V gene, CDR1 is SGHDT and CDR2 is YYEEEE.

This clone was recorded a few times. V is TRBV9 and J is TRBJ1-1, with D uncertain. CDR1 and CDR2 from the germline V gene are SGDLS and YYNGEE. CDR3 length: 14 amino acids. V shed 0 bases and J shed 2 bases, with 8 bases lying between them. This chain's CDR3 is CASSVVQANTEAFF. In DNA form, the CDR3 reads TGTGCCAGCAGCGTAGTTCAGGCAAACACTGAAGCTTTCTTT.

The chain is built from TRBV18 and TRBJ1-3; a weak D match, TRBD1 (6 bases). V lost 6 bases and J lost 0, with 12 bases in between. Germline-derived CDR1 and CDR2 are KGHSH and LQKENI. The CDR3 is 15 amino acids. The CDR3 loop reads CASSLQGHSGNTIYF. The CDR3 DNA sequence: TGTGCCAGCTCGCTACAGGGCCACTCTGGAAACACCATATATTTT.

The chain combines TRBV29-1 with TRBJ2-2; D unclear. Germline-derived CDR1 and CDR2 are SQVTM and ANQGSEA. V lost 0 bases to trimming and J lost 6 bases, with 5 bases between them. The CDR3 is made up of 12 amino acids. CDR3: CSVEDRAGELFF. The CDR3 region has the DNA TGCAGCGTTGAAGATCGGGCCGGGGAGCTGTTTTTT.

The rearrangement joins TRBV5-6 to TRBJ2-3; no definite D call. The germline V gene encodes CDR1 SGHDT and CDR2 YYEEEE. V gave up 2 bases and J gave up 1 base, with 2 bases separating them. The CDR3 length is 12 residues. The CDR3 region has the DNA TGTGCCAGCAGCTTTGGCACAGATACGCAGTATTTT. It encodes CASSFGTDTQYF.

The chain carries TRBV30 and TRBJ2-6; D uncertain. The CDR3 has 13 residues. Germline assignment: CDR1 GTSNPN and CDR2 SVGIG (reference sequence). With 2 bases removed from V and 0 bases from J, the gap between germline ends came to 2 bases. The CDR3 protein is CAWSYSGANVLTF. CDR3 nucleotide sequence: TGTGCCTGGAGTTACTCTGGGGCCAACGTCCTGACTTTC.

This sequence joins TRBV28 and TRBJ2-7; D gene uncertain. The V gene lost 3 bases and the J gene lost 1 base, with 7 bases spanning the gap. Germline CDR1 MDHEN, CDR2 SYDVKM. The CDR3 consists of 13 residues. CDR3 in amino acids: CASSLSRSYEQYF. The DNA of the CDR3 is TGTGCCAGCAGTTTGAGCAGATCCTACGAGCAGTACTTC. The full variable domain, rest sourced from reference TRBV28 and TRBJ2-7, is DVKVTQSSRYLVKRTGEKVFLECVQDMDHENMFWYRQDPGLGLRLIYFSYDVKMKEKGDIPEGYSVSREKKERFSLILESASTNQTSMYLCASSLSRSYEQYFGPGTRLTVT.

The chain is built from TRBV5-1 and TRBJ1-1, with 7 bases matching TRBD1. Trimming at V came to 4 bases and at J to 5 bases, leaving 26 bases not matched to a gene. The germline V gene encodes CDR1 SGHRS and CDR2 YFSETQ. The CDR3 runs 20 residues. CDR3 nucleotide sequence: TGCGCCAGCAGCCCCGGCTGGGGAAGCCGACAGGGTAAAGAGGGTACTGAAGCTTTCTTT. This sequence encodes CASSPGWGSRQGKEGTEAFF.

CDR3 sequence: CARAVDQPQHF. As DNA, the CDR3 is TGTGCCAGAGCGGTGGATCAGCCCCAGCATTTT. V usage is TRBV6-6 and J usage is TRBJ1-5; D is undetermined. Trimming stripped 9 bases from V and 5 bases from J, with 8 bases between. The CDR3 is 11 residues long. CDR1 is MNHNY, CDR2 SVGAGI, per germline (reference sequence).

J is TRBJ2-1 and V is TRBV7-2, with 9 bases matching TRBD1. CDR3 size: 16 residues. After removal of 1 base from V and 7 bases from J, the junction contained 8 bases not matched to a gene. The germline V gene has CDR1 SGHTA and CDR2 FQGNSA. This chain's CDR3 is CASSLGRGQGSNEQFF. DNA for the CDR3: TGTGCCAGCAGCTTAGGCCGGGGACAGGGAAGTAATGAGCAGTTCTTC.

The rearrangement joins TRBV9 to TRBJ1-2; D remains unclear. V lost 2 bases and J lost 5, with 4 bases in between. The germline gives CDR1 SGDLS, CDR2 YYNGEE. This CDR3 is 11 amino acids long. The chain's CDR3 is CASSVGYGYTF. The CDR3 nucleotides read TGTGCCAGCAGCGTTGGGTATGGCTACACCTTC.

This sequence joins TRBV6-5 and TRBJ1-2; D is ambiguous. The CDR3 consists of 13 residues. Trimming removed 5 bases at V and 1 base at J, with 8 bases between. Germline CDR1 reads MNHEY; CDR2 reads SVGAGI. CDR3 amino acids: CASSNSLNYGYTF. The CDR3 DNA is TGTGCCAGCAGTAACAGCCTTAACTATGGCTACACCTTC.

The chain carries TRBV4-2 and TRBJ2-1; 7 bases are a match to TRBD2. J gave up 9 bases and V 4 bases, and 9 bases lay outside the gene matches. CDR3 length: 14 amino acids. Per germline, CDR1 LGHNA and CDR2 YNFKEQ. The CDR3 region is CASSPGLEVGEQFF. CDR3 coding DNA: TGTGCCAGCAGCCCAGGACTAGAGGTGGGTGAGCAGTTCTTC.

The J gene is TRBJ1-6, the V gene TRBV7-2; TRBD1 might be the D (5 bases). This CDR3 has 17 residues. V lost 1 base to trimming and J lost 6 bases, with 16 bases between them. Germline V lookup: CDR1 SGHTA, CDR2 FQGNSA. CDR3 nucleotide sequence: TGTGCCAGCAGCTTAGGATCCGGGACGATCTTTAATTCACCCCTCCACTTT. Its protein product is CASSLGSGTIFNSPLHF.

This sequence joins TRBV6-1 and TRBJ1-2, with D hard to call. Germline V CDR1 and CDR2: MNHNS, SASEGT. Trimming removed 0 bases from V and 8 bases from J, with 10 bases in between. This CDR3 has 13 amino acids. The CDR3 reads CASSEATLGGYTF. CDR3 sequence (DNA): TGTGCCAGCAGTGAAGCTACCCTGGGGGGCTACACCTTC.

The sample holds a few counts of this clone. Here the CDR3 DNA reads TGTGCCAGCAGATGGACTAGCGATTACGAGCAGTACTTC. Its protein is CASRWTSDYEQYF. The chain recombines TRBV5-6 with TRBJ2-7; 9 bases match TRBD2. Germline assignment: CDR1 SGHDT and CDR2 YYEEEE. Germline trimming cut 5 bases from V and 4 bases from J; bases unmatched to any gene: 4. This CDR3 spans 13 amino acids. Using reference TRBV5-6 and TRBJ2-7 for the parts outside the CDR3, the full variable domain is DAGVTQSPTHLIKTRGQQVTLRCSPKSGHDTVSWYQQALGQGPQFIFQYYEEEERQRGNFPDRFSGHQFPNYSSELNVNALLLGDSALYLCASRWTSDYEQYFGPGTRLTVT.